Listed here are 31 T cell receptor beta chains from one sample, sequenced in a study of blood T cell repertoires in COVID-19 (dated by TCRdb to 2020 to 2022). The library came from the immunoSEQ multiplex PCR assay. TCRdb retrieved this table from immuneACCESS and kept in-frame rearrangements only. Not all clones are present; in checked studies, unresolved V genes account for under half, and no reason is known for the remainder. Recorded for this sample are about 120,000 clones; 65% to 90% of them occurred a single time. The leading ten clones occupy roughly 30% of the sample. Sequences were obtained from peripheral blood. These receptors were taken from a woman aged 80 or over with acute or convalescent COVID-19.

CDR3 region: CASTPDRIQPQHF. The CDR3 nucleotides are TGTGCCAGCACCCCGGACAGAATTCAGCCCCAGCATTTT. The chain has TRBV2 and TRBJ1-5; TRBD1 is a possible D gene (6 bases). Germline values: CDR1 SNHLY, CDR2 FYNNEI. Trimming cost V 7 bases and J 6 bases, with 13 bases left between them. The CDR3 has 13 residues.

Only a few counts were recorded for this clone. The chain is built from TRBV15 and TRBJ2-2, with unresolved D. The CDR3 totals 15 residues. The V end was cut by 0 bases, the J end by 9 bases, with 14 bases between. The germline gives CDR1 LNHNV, CDR2 YYDKDF (reference sequence). The CDR3 coding sequence is TGTGCCACCAGCAGAGAGCGCCAGGTCAGCCGGGAGCTGTTTTTT. Its translation is CATSRERQVSRELFF.

This clone was detected once. The V gene is TRBV19, the J gene TRBJ1-5; D unclear. The CDR3 is made up of 13 amino acids. Trimming shortened V by 4 bases and J by 4 bases, and 8 bases separated the two germline ends. Per germline, CDR1 LNHDA and CDR2 SQIVND (reference sequence). CDR3 residues: CASSKLTNQPQHF. DNA of the CDR3: TGTGCCAGTAGTAAACTGACAAATCAGCCCCAGCATTTT.

The rearrangement joins TRBV6-5 to TRBJ2-7, with a possible D match to TRBD1 (6 bases). This CDR3 is built from 15 residues. V lost 0 bases and J 1 base, leaving 10 bases between the germline ends. CDR1 MNHEY and CDR2 SVGAGI come from the germline V gene. The CDR3 DNA follows: TGTGCCAGCAGTTACTCGGACAGAGCATCCTACGAGCAGTACTTC. This translates into CASSYSDRASYEQYF.

The chain uses TRBV6-6 and TRBJ1-2; 9 bases align to TRBD1. The CDR3 loop spans 15 amino acids. The V segment lost 0 bases and the J segment 2 bases; nucleotides outside the gene matches: 1. The V gene's germline CDR1 is MNHNY and CDR2 SVGAGI (reference sequence). The CDR3 coding sequence is TGTGCCAGCAGTTACTCAGGACAGGGGAACTATGGCTACACCTTC. This encodes CASSYSGQGNYGYTF.

The rearrangement uses TRBV19 and TRBJ1-2; maybe TRBD1 (5 bases). The CDR3 extends over 12 amino acids. Germline V gene data show CDR1 as LNHDA and CDR2 as SQIVND (reference sequence). V lost 8 bases and J lost 2, with 9 bases in between. This CDR3 is CASSDRNYGYTF. In DNA form, the CDR3 reads TGTGCCAGTTCTGACAGAAACTATGGCTACACCTTC. The variable domain in full, completed from reference TRBV19 and TRBJ1-2, reads DGGITQSPKYLFRKEGQNVTLSCEQNLNHDAMYWYRQDPGQGLRLIYYSQIVNDFQKGDIAEGYSVSREKKESFPLTVTSAQKNPTAFYLCASSDRNYGYTFGSGTRLTVV.

In this sample, this clone turned up a few times. This chain joins TRBV7-8 and TRBJ2-5; D may be TRBD1 (5 bases). V lost 3 bases and J 4 bases, leaving 12 bases between the germline ends. Germline assignment: CDR1 SGHVS and CDR2 FQNEAQ. The CDR3 covers 14 residues. CDR3 DNA sequence: TGTGCCAGCAGCTTTGGCAGGGTGGCAGAGACCCAGTACTTC. This sequence encodes CASSFGRVAETQYF.

CDR3 protein: CATLPRGATYNEQFF. DNA of the CDR3: TGTGCCACCCTCCCCCGCGGGGCAACCTACAATGAGCAGTTCTTC. V is TRBV27 and J is TRBJ2-1; D might be TRBD2 (6 bases). The germline CDR1 and CDR2 sequences are MNHEY and SMNVEV (reference sequence). V gave up 10 bases and J gave up 2 bases, with 18 bases separating them. This CDR3 spans 15 amino acids.

V usage is TRBV27 and J usage is TRBJ2-1; 7 bases match TRBD2. J lost 2 bases, V lost 9 bases, and 7 bases had no gene match. CDR3 length equals 14 residues. Germline V lookup: CDR1 MNHEY, CDR2 SMNVEV (reference sequence). The CDR3 spells CASLSGTPYNEQFF. The CDR3 nucleotides are TGTGCCAGTTTAAGCGGGACGCCCTACAATGAGCAGTTCTTC.

CDR3 amino acids: CASSYKRGVSYEQYF. CDR3 coding DNA: TGTGCCAGCAGTTACAAGCGGGGCGTCTCCTACGAGCAGTACTTC. J is TRBJ2-7 and V is TRBV6-2 or TRBV6-3, with 7 bases fitting TRBD2. Germline V gene sequence: CDR1 MNHEY, CDR2 SVGEGT. CDR3 length: 15 residues. V trimming: 2 bases; J trimming: 0 bases; junction bases outside the gene matches: 4.

The genes are TRBV4-2 and TRBJ1-2; D is ambiguous. V lost 0 bases to trimming and J lost 2 bases, with 16 bases between them. Per the germline V gene, CDR1 is LGHNA and CDR2 is YNFKEQ. This CDR3 is built from 17 residues. This CDR3 is CASSQDRGRGDNYGYTF. The CDR3 DNA reads as TGTGCCAGCAGCCAAGACCGCGGCCGGGGAGACAACTATGGCTACACCTTC.

This chain uses TRBV4-2 with TRBJ1-1; possible D gene TRBD1, 5 bases. Trimming removed 1 base at V and 11 bases at J, with 11 bases between. CDR1 and CDR2 from the germline V gene are LGHNA and YNFKEQ. This CDR3 is built from 12 residues. The CDR3 DNA reads as TGTGCCAGCAGCCAAGGGGGCACGAGGGCTTTCTTT. As protein: CASSQGGTRAFF.

This rearrangement joins TRBV5-1 to TRBJ1-3; maybe TRBD1 (6 bases). The V end lost 3 bases, the J end lost 4 bases, and 8 bases lay between the germline ends. The CDR3 is made up of 13 amino acids. CDR1 and CDR2 (germline): SGHRS, YFSETQ. This CDR3 is CASSSTGGNTIYF. As DNA, the CDR3 is TGCGCCAGCAGCTCAACAGGGGGAAACACCATATATTTT.

The chain recombines TRBV10-3 with TRBJ1-6; 7 bases match TRBD1. CDR1 is ENHRY and CDR2 is SYGVKD in the germline V gene. CDR3 length: 16 amino acids. The junction had 3 bases not matched to a gene; V was cut back by 2 bases and J by 2 bases. The chain's CDR3 is CAISETGDAYNSPLHF. The CDR3 nucleotides read TGTGCCATCAGTGAGACAGGGGACGCCTATAATTCACCCCTCCACTTT.

V and J are TRBV19 and TRBJ2-1; 7 positions agree with TRBD2. The CDR3 is 14 amino acids. Germline V gene sequence: CDR1 LNHDA, CDR2 SQIVND (reference sequence). V was pared by 5 bases and J by 5 bases, with 6 bases of the junction left unmatched. CDR3 DNA: TGTGCCAGTAGTCTCATGGGACTAAACAATGAGCAGTTCTTC. It yields the protein CASSLMGLNNEQFF.

The chain's CDR3 is CASSYSRFLFF. The DNA for the CDR3 is TGTGCCAGCAGTTACTCGAGATTTCTATTCTTC. This chain connects TRBV6-6 to TRBJ2-1; D is unclear. The CDR3 is 11 residues long. CDR1 and CDR2 (germline): MNHNY, SVGAGI (reference sequence). Trimming stripped 0 bases from V and 16 bases from J, with 10 bases between.

The chain carries TRBV2 and TRBJ1-2, with D hard to call. This CDR3 has 15 amino acids. Germline lookup yields CDR1 SNHLY and CDR2 FYNNEI. The V end lost 8 bases, the J end lost 8 bases, and 24 bases lay between the germline ends. The CDR3 bases are TGTGCCAGCTCGAATTTGAGGGAGGACCGAGCCGGCTACACCTTC. It specifies CASSNLREDRAGYTF. Full variable domain (remainder filled in from reference TRBV2 and TRBJ1-2): EPEVTQTPSHQVTQMGQEVILRCVPISNHLYFYWYRQILGQKVEFLVSFYNNEISEKSEIFDDQFSVERPDGSNFTLKIRSTKLEDSAMYFCASSNLREDRAGYTFGSGTRLTVV.

The rearrangement uses TRBV7-2 and TRBJ1-1; D not resolved. CDR3 size: 15 residues. Trimming left V 5 bases short and J 0 bases short, with 13 bases between. Germline CDR1 reads SGHTA; CDR2 reads FQGNSA. CDR3 in amino acids: CASSPRREVNTEAFF. In DNA, the CDR3 is TGTGCCAGCAGCCCGCGGAGGGAGGTGAACACTGAAGCTTTCTTT.

V usage is TRBV6-5 and J usage is TRBJ1-5; TRBD1 might be the D (5 bases). V shed 0 bases and J shed 5 bases, with 11 bases lying between them. The CDR3 totals 15 residues. Germline V gene data show CDR1 as MNHEY and CDR2 as SVGAGI. This CDR3 reads CASSYSSQAHQPQHF. The DNA of the CDR3 is TGTGCCAGCAGTTACTCGTCACAGGCCCATCAGCCCCAGCATTTT.

V and J are TRBV5-8 and TRBJ1-2; D gene unclear. Germline CDR1 and CDR2: SGHTS and YDEGEE. The V gene lost 1 base and the J gene lost 3 bases, with 16 bases spanning the gap. The CDR3 has 16 amino acids. The CDR3 DNA is TGTGCCAGCAGCTTGTTCGCGGGCGGCACCTACTATGGCTACACCTTC. Translated: CASSLFAGGTYYGYTF.

This clone was observed a single time. This rearrangement joins TRBV7-6 to TRBJ2-2; possible D gene TRBD1, 6 bases. This CDR3 has 15 residues. Trimming took 4 bases from V and 4 from J, leaving 13 bases between them. The germline V gene has CDR1 SGHVS and CDR2 FNYEAQ. The CDR3 sequence is CASSWQGTGTGELFF. The CDR3 bases are TGTGCCAGCAGCTGGCAGGGGACGGGCACCGGGGAGCTGTTTTTT.

V gene TRBV18 combines with J gene TRBJ1-1; TRBD1 aligns across 8 bases. Germline assignment: CDR1 KGHSH and CDR2 LQKENI. This CDR3 contains 18 residues. V shed 3 bases and J 5 bases; nucleotides not matched to a gene: 17. This chain's CDR3 is CASSPLYQTGGSGTEAFF. The DNA for the CDR3 is TGTGCCAGCTCACCGTTGTACCAAACAGGGGGAAGTGGGACTGAAGCTTTCTTT. Based on the CDR3 plus reference TRBV18 and TRBJ1-1, the full variable domain is NAGVMQNPRHLVRRRGQEARLRCSPMKGHSHVYWYRQLPEEGLKFMVYLQKENIIDESGMPKERFSAEFPKEGPSILRIQQVVRGDSAAYFCASSPLYQTGGSGTEAFFGQGTRLTVV.

The J gene is TRBJ2-3, the V gene TRBV11-2; D is possibly TRBD1 (7 bases). The germline V and J ends were trimmed by 5 bases and 5 bases, with 20 bases remaining between them. CDR3 size: 16 residues. The germline gives CDR1 SGHAT, CDR2 FQNNGV. The CDR3 loop is CASSTRDRVRGDTQYF. The CDR3 DNA sequence: TGTGCCAGCAGCACGCGGGACAGAGTGAGAGGAGATACGCAGTATTTT.

This chain joins TRBV11-2 and TRBJ2-1; 11 bases are shared with TRBD2. Germline loops: CDR1 SGHAT, CDR2 FQNNGV. This CDR3 spans 15 amino acids. With 5 bases clipped from V and 5 bases from J, the junction kept 5 bases outside the gene matches. CDR3 in amino acids: CASSRSSGGDNEQFF. The CDR3 region has the DNA TGTGCCAGCAGCAGAAGTAGCGGGGGGGACAATGAGCAGTTCTTC. Using reference TRBV11-2 and TRBJ2-1 for the parts outside the CDR3, the full variable domain is EAGVAQSPRYKIIEKRQSVAFWCNPISGHATLYWYQQILGQGPKLLIQFQNNGVVDDSQLPKDRFSAERLKGVDSTLKIQPAKLEDSAVYLCASSRSSGGDNEQFFGPGTRLTVL.

This sequence joins TRBV7-8 and TRBJ2-7; 13 bases align to TRBD2. CDR1 SGHVS and CDR2 FQNEAQ come from the germline V gene. With 5 bases clipped from V and 5 bases from J, the junction kept 3 bases outside the gene matches. The CDR3 is 14 amino acids. The CDR3 sequence is CASSPLAGGHEQYV. The DNA for the CDR3 is TGTGCCAGCAGCCCACTAGCGGGGGGGCACGAGCAGTACGTC.

The chain couples TRBV19 to TRBJ1-5; a possible D gene is TRBD1 (6 bases). This CDR3 spans 15 amino acids. Germline lookup yields CDR1 LNHDA and CDR2 SQIVND (reference sequence). V lost 8 bases and J 2 bases, leaving 16 bases between the germline ends. CDR3 sequence: CASGNRVLGNQPQHF. CDR3 bases: TGTGCCAGTGGAAACAGGGTGTTGGGCAATCAGCCCCAGCATTTT. Supplemented by reference TRBV19 and TRBJ1-5, the full variable domain reads DGGITQSPKYLFRKEGQNVTLSCEQNLNHDAMYWYRQDPGQGLRLIYYSQIVNDFQKGDIAEGYSVSREKKESFPLTVTSAQKNPTAFYLCASGNRVLGNQPQHFGDGTRLSIL.

V usage is TRBV5-1 and J usage is TRBJ1-1, with 8 bases fitting TRBD1. The CDR3 runs to 16 residues. Germline V CDR1 and CDR2: SGHRS, YFSETQ. The V and J ends lost 3 bases and 0 bases, in that order; junction bases with no gene match: 7. DNA of the CDR3: TGCGCCAGCAGCTCGACAGGGGTTGGTGTGAACACTGAAGCTTTCTTT. It specifies CASSSTGVGVNTEAFF.

The V and J genes are TRBV9 and TRBJ2-5, with D possibly being TRBD1 (7 bases). The germline V gene encodes CDR1 SGDLS and CDR2 YYNGEE. There are 16 residues in the CDR3. V was clipped by 2 bases and J by 4 bases, with 18 bases between them. CDR3 sequence (DNA): TGTGCCAGCAGCGTCCGCCAGGGGGGAGGATTAGAGACCCAGTACTTC. Translated: CASSVRQGGGLETQYF.

The V and J genes are TRBV5-1 and TRBJ2-3; TRBD2 matches 7 bases. The CDR3 sequence is 14 residues long. V lost 0 bases and J lost 6; bases outside the gene matches: 4. Looked up from germline, CDR1 is SGHRS and CDR2 is YFSETQ. CDR3 coding DNA: TGCGCCAGCAGCTTGGGACAGCGGGGCGATACGCAGTATTTT. It encodes CASSLGQRGDTQYF.

The chain couples TRBV28 to TRBJ2-2; D is possibly TRBD1 (5 bases). Germline CDR1 is MDHEN and CDR2 is SYDVKM. This CDR3 is 14 amino acids long. V lost 8 bases and J lost 0, with 10 bases in between. The CDR3 region is CASGQPANTGELFF. The CDR3 bases are TGTGCCAGCGGACAACCCGCGAACACCGGGGAGCTGTTTTTT. Complete variable domain (other parts from reference TRBV28 and TRBJ2-2): DVKVTQSSRYLVKRTGEKVFLECVQDMDHENMFWYRQDPGLGLRLIYFSYDVKMKEKGDIPEGYSVSREKKERFSLILESASTNQTSMYLCASGQPANTGELFFGEGSRLTVL.

The count of this clone is one. The V gene is TRBV9, the J gene TRBJ2-7, with 9 positions matching TRBD1. Germline CDR1 SGDLS, CDR2 YYNGEE. The junction had 7 bases not matched to a gene; V was cut back by 4 bases and J by 2 bases. The CDR3 length is 15 residues. The CDR3 protein is CASSRAGTGTYEQYF. CDR3 bases: TGTGCCAGCAGCCGGGCCGGGACAGGGACCTACGAGCAGTACTTC.